This T cell receptor (beta chain) stems from a study of blood T cells in healthy people across ages. A second PCR of 7 to 11 cycles used a sample-barcoded 5' primer and a J-beta primer mix. TCRdb re-analysed the 5' RACE reads in MiXCR, keeping a single row per CDR3 protein. The sample gives approximately 1,000,000 distinct CDR3 sequences, 40% to 45% of which show up once; under 20% is in the top ten. The CDR3 covers 17 residues. Trimming removed 5 bases from V and 0 bases from J; junction bases left unmatched: 8. Germline assignment: CDR1 MNHEY and CDR2 SMNVEV (reference sequence). This clonotype appeared a few times.

This sequence joins TRBV27 and TRBJ2-1; TRBD2 agrees at 9 bases. Sequenced material: blood. The receptor comes from a woman aged 60-75 years in good health. DNA for the CDR3: TGTGCCAGCAGTATTCGACTAGCGGCGTTCTCCTACAATGAGCAGTTCTTC. Its protein is CASSIRLAAFSYNEQFF.